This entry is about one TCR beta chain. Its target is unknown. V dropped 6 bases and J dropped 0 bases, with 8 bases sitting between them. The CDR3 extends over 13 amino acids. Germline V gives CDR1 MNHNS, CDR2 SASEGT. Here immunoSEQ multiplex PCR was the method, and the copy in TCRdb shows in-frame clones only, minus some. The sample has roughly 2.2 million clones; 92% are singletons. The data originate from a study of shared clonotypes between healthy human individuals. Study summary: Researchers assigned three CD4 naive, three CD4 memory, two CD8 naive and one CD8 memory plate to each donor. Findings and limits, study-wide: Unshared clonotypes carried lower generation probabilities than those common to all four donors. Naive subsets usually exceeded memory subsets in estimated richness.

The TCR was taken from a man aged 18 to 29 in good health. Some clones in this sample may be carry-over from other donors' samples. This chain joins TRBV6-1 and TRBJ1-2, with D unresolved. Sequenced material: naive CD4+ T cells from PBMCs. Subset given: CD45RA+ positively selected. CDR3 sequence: CASRLHSNYGYTF. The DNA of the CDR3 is TGTGCCAGCAGACTCCACTCTAACTATGGCTACACCTTC.